This T cell receptor beta chain was found in a study of neurological immune-mediated disorders (dated by TCRdb to between 2019 and 2020). The study in broad terms: Among the roughly 34 multiple sclerosis patients, relapsing-remitting MS was present in approximately 31 and secondary progressive MS was present in 3. Peripheral blood TCR-beta repertoires from HTLV-I-associated myelopathy (HAM/TSP) patients, multiple sclerosis patients and healthy controls were compared by UMI-based sequencing. The roughly 110 TCR-beta libraries included longitudinal samples, technical triplicates and paired sorted CD4+ and CD8+ T-cell subsets alongside PBMC samples. The cohort included 60 to 75 subjects: some 15 with HAM/TSP, some 35 with multiple sclerosis, and roughly 20 healthy controls.

For unsorted PBMC libraries, 2 million PBMCs were used after storage in RNAlater at -80 degrees C until RNA extraction. Multiple sclerosis patients were enrolled in a US clinical protocol evaluating disease progression by magnetic resonance imaging. PBMCs were separated from peripheral blood using Ficoll-Hypaque density gradient centrifugation and then cryopreserved in liquid nitrogen. Results and caveats for the whole study, not just this receptor: Across subjects, expanded clones never shared an identical CDR3 amino acid sequence, which suggests that the TCR-beta repertoires in every group were private. Repertoires from 18 of 34 MS patients were grouped by phylogenetic analysis into a cluster of related CDR3 sequences, suggesting a possible repertoire-level signature. The MS cluster showed no association with clinical or MRI features, and the authors stated that larger cohorts are needed. The highest TCR clonal expansion was observed in HAM/TSP patients, whereas the lowest was observed in MS patients, even when compared with healthy controls.

V is pruned by 0 bases and J by 3 bases, leaving 6 bases of the junction without a gene match. CDR1 and CDR2 were assigned from the germline V gene as MNHEY and SVGAGI. The CDR3, from cysteine to phenylalanine, totals 17 residues. Only CDR3 DNA remains: 51 bases, in frame from the first base. cDNA was synthesized by template-switch 5'RACE using a primer with a 10-nucleotide random unique molecular identifier that tagged each TCR transcript. Each sequencing run produced over 180 million TCR-beta sequences covering 15-18 subjects. The RNeasy kit was used to extract total RNA. The KAPA Real-time Library Amplification kit was used to amplify TCR-beta VDJ regions with primers for the TCR constant region and the 5'RACE anchor. A first PCR added sample indexes and Illumina adaptors, and a second PCR then raised library yield. The roughly 650 bp TCR product was size-selected on a 2% E-gel SizeSelection system after Ampure bead purification. Library quality was checked on a Bioanalyzer, concentration was measured with Qubit, and libraries were quantified with the Kapa Library Quantification kit before pooling. An Illumina HiSeq 2500 was used to sequence the libraries paired-end at 2 x 150 bp. To increase sequence diversity, roughly 24-32% phiX was spiked into each library pool. The study's own analysis went as follows. Quality-filtered reads were processed with the UMI-based MiGEC pipeline, and over 90% of raw TCR sequences were removed by the MiGEC pipeline during error correction. VDJ genes were aligned to IMGT germline references, and clonotypes were defined by unique CDR3 amino acid sequence plus V-J genes. Clonal expansion, Shannon diversity, and CDR3 relatedness (CalcPairwiseDistances, ClusterSamples) were evaluated with VDJtools, and phylogenetic trees were built with CLCbio workbench. A clone was classed as expanded if it had 8 or more unique UMIs, a cutoff based on coefficient-of-variation modelling across technical triplicates. TCRdb reprocessed the public reads (quality trimming at Q25 with fastp, clone calling with MiXCR) and kept in-frame beta chains. Entries that share a CDR3 protein sequence are merged under the most common genes and DNA. These V and J calls rely on TCRdb rather than the paper's analysis. The sample data list about 66,000 distinct CDR3 sequences, and 3% to 4% of these were observed just once. About 4% of the sample is held by the ten biggest clonotypes.

There are many counts of this clonotype. The specificity of this receptor is unknown. No much larger clonotype is one base removed from it; base qualities were not supplied. Sequenced input: PBMCs. The TCR was taken from a man between 35 and 55 years old with multiple sclerosis. Rearrangement joined TRBV6-5 to TRBJ2-2, with 8 bases aligning to TRBD1. The encoded CDR3 is CASSYSKAGGDTGELFF. The sequenced DNA is TGTGCCAGCAGTTACTCCAAGGCAGGGGGCGACACCGGGGAGCTGTTTTTT.